This T cell receptor beta chain was recovered during a study of preoperative IRX-2 immunotherapy in early breast cancer. Profiled with immunoSEQ multiplex PCR; TCRdb holds only in-frame clones, not every one. The sample carries about 25,000 clones, 80% to 90% recorded once. Treatment in this sample: preoperative locoregional IRX-2 cytokine immunotherapy. Patients received preoperative, locoregional IRX-2 cytokine immunotherapy in a phase Ib study. Per germline, CDR1 SGHTA and CDR2 FQGNSA. Trimming shortened V by 3 bases and J by 4 bases, and 9 bases separated the two germline ends. The CDR3 has 13 residues.

The chain combines TRBV7-2 with TRBJ1-1, with D tentatively TRBD1 (6 bases). The sequence was obtained from a human donor with breast cancer. This material consisted of lymph node tissue, taken after IRX-2 immunotherapy. DNA of the CDR3: TGTGCCAGCAGCTTCGGACAGCGCACTGAAGCTTTCTTT. Translated, it gives CASSFGQRTEAFF.